Listed below are T cell receptor beta chains from one sample, sequenced in a study of T cells in Graves' hyperthyroidism and ophthalmopathy. Each CDR3 protein is one row after TCRdb ran MiXCR on the multiplex PCR reads. The profile shows about 640,000 distinct CDR3 sequences, roughly 15% of them singletons. Sequenced input: blood. These receptors originate from a woman in her 50s with Graves' ophthalmopathy. CDR3s include the opening cysteine and the closing phenylalanine or tryptophan. The D gene is left open where the match is weak. For some rows the clone size is stated as once, few or many, or as a class when expanded; others skip it.

many	TRBV24-1	TRBJ1-5	-	TGTGCCACCAGCGGGACGGGGGATCAGCCCCAGCATTTT	CATSGTGDQPQHF
-	TRBV29-1	TRBJ2-7	-	TGCAGCGTCCGGGAAGGGAGCTACGAGCAGTACTTC	CSVREGSYEQYF
-	TRBV19	TRBJ2-2	-	TGTGCCAGTAGTCCGCAGGACAGCACCGGGGAGCTGTTTTTT	CASSPQDSTGELFF
-	TRBV6-2/TRBV6-3	TRBJ2-5	-	TGTGCCAGCAGGAATGTGGCGCAAGAGACCCAGTACTTC	CASRNVAQETQYF
-	TRBV5-1	TRBJ2-3	-	TGCGCCAGCAGCTTGGGGGTGGCGGCTAGCACAGATACGCAGTATTTT	CASSLGVAASTDTQYF
-	TRBV3-1	TRBJ2-7	-	TGTGCCAGCAGCCAAGATTCCCTAATAGCTGCCGAGCAGTACTTC	CASSQDSLIAAEQYF
-	TRBV24-1	TRBJ2-1	TRBD2	TGTGCCACCGGTGATTTGCCCGGGAGGGCCGGGTATGAGCAGTTCTTC	CATGDLPGRAGYEQFF
-	TRBV28	TRBJ1-6	TRBD1	TGTGCCATCCCCGCGATCGGACAGGGCCGGAGCTCCTATAATTCACCCCTCCACTTT	CAIPAIGQGRSSYNSPLHF
-	TRBV27	TRBJ2-7	-	TGTGCCAGCAGTCGGGCTAACAGGGTGGAAGGCGAGCAGTACTTC	CASSRANRVEGEQYF
-	TRBV10-3	TRBJ2-3	TRBD1	TGTGCCAGCTCAGACAGGGAGCCAGATACGCAGTATTTT	CASSDREPDTQYF
many	TRBV28	TRBJ1-1	TRBD1	TGTGCCAGCAGGTCTCTCCGGGACAGCACGAACACTGAAGCTTTCTTT	CASRSLRDSTNTEAFF
-	TRBV11-2	TRBJ2-5	TRBD1	TGTGCCAGCAGCCCTCTGATGGACAGGGGGTGGAAGACCCAGTACTTC	CASSPLMDRGWKTQYF
few	TRBV7-9	TRBJ1-1	-	TGTGCCAGCACCCCCCGGTTTCCTACGAACACTGAAGCTTTCTTT	CASTPRFPTNTEAFF
many	TRBV28	TRBJ2-7	-	TGTGCCAGCAGATCCCCGACAGCTTACGAGCAGTACTTC	CASRSPTAYEQYF
few	TRBV28	TRBJ1-2	-	TGTGCCAGCAGTTTTGATCGGGGAGAAGGCTACACCTTC	CASSFDRGEGYTF
many	TRBV6-5	TRBJ2-2	-	TGTGCCAGCAGTTACTCGGGCTTCCCGTCGAACACCGGGGAGCTGTTTTTT	CASSYSGFPSNTGELFF
many	TRBV28	TRBJ2-1	TRBD1	TGTGCCAGCAGTTATTGGACAGGGGGCTCCTACAATGAGCAGTTCTTC	CASSYWTGGSYNEQFF
-	TRBV3-1	TRBJ2-5	TRBD2	TGTGCCAGCAGCCAAATGGGACTAGCGGGAGGTCGAGAGACCCAGTACTTC	CASSQMGLAGGRETQYF
-	TRBV5-1	TRBJ1-1	TRBD1	TGCGCCAGCAGCGCGGGACAGGCCCAATCCCCAGATGGCCCTGAAGCTTTCTTT	CASSAGQAQSPDGPEAFF
-	TRBV5-5	TRBJ2-1	TRBD2	TGTGCCAGCAGCCCTATCGGAGGGACTAGCGGGAGCTCCTACAATGAGCAGTTCTTC	CASSPIGGTSGSSYNEQFF
many	TRBV7-8	TRBJ2-5	TRBD2	TGTGCCAGCAGCTTAGGACTAGCGATATTTAAGACCCAGTACTTC	CASSLGLAIFKTQYF
-	TRBV20-1	TRBJ2-1	TRBD2	TGCAGTGCCCTTGATCTAGCGGGAGCCGGCGAGCAGTTCTTC	CSALDLAGAGEQFF
few	TRBV30	TRBJ2-1	-	TGTGCCTGGAGTGTACGGGGGGCGAGCTCCTACAATGAGCAGTTCTTC	CAWSVRGASSYNEQFF